This T cell receptor beta chain was obtained from a study of technical replicates of blood from a handful of donors. V dropped 3 bases and J dropped 7; count of bases not matched to a gene: 8. The germline CDR1 and CDR2 sequences are SGHRS and YFSETQ. This CDR3 has 14 amino acids. Using immunoSEQ multiplex PCR, the repertoire was profiled, and TCRdb retains in-frame clones only, with some absent. The sample lists about 88,000 clones; under 95% were seen once. The clonotype was recovered from a human donor in good health. The sequenced material came from T cells isolated from PBMCs. The chain carries TRBV5-1 and TRBJ2-7; 9 nucleotides line up with TRBD1. DNA of the CDR3: TGCGCCAGCAGCTACGGACAGGGGAGGGATGAGCAGTACTTC. Translated: CASSYGQGRDEQYF.